The next 18 T cell receptor beta chains were all read from a single sample in a study of blood T cell repertoires in COVID-19. Assay: immunoSEQ multiplex PCR; the TCRdb copy retains only in-frame clones and omits some. The repertoire includes around 210,000 clones, 70% to 90% of them detected once, and 18% sits in the top ten. Sample: peripheral blood. All receptors derive from a man aged 45-60 years with COVID-19, enrolled during active disease.

The chain links TRBV12-3 or TRBV12-4 to TRBJ2-3; unclear D gene. Trimming removed 6 bases at V and 6 bases at J, with 10 bases between. The CDR3 runs to 12 residues. The CDR3 here is CASSPSRDTQYF. DNA for the CDR3: TGTGCCAGCAGCCCGAGTCGGGATACGCAGTATTTT.

This rearrangement joins TRBV19 to TRBJ2-1; 10 bases align to TRBD2. The CDR3 loop spans 16 amino acids. CDR1 and CDR2 (germline): LNHDA, SQIVND (reference sequence). The V gene end was trimmed by 7 bases and the J gene end by 2 bases; junction bases not matched to a gene: 8. The CDR3 DNA reads TGTGCCAGTAACCAATTCAGCGGGAGGGCCTACAATGAGCAGTTCTTC. It codes for CASNQFSGRAYNEQFF. The full variable domain, completed using reference TRBV19 and TRBJ2-1, is DGGITQSPKYLFRKEGQNVTLSCEQNLNHDAMYWYRQDPGQGLRLIYYSQIVNDFQKGDIAEGYSVSREKKESFPLTVTSAQKNPTAFYLCASNQFSGRAYNEQFFGPGTRLTVL.

On this clone: At one end the junction does not follow the germline gene, possibly because of a read error. The chain is built from TRBV14 and TRBJ2-1; unclear D gene. This CDR3 contains 13 residues. Germline lookup yields CDR1 SGHDN and CDR2 FVKESK. CDR3 bases: TGTGCCAGCAGCCGCCACTCCGACAATGAGCAGTTCTTC. Amino acids: CASSRHSDNEQFF.

The chain recombines TRBV11-2 with TRBJ2-2, with 11 positions matching TRBD2. V dropped 3 bases and J dropped 7; count of bases not matched to a gene: 7. CDR1 is SGHAT, CDR2 FQNNGV, per germline. The CDR3 consists of 16 residues. The CDR3 protein is CASSFPTSGINGELFF. As DNA, the CDR3 is TGTGCCAGCAGCTTCCCGACTAGCGGGATTAACGGGGAGCTGTTTTTT.

The chain combines TRBV4-1 with TRBJ2-5; 9 nucleotides match TRBD2. Germline V gene sequence: CDR1 MGHRA, CDR2 YSYEKL. The CDR3 totals 17 residues. The J segment lost 3 bases and the V segment lost 1 base, leaving 9 bases of the junction unmatched. The CDR3 spells CASSQVLASGNKETQYF. CDR3 coding DNA: TGCGCCAGCAGCCAAGTTCTGGCTAGCGGGAACAAAGAGACCCAGTACTTC.

This clone appeared a few times. Other DNA sequences in this sample translate to the same CDR3. The CDR3 is CAWSATGGWNTEAFF. For the CDR3, the DNA is TGTGCCTGGAGTGCGACAGGGGGTTGGAACACTGAAGCTTTCTTT. This chain links TRBV30 with TRBJ1-1, with 9 nucleotides matching TRBD1. With 1 base clipped from V and 1 base from J, the junction kept 4 bases outside the gene matches. The CDR3 length is 15 residues. CDR1 is GTSNPN, CDR2 SVGIG, per germline (reference sequence).

This sequence joins TRBV18 and TRBJ1-3; the match to TRBD1 covers 9 bases. Germline CDR1 is KGHSH and CDR2 is LQKENI. V dropped 2 bases and J dropped 0; count of bases not matched to a gene: 2. This CDR3 is built from 16 residues. CDR3 in amino acids: CASSPETGGSGNTIYF. The CDR3 DNA reads as TGTGCCAGCTCACCAGAGACAGGGGGCTCTGGAAACACCATATATTTT.

The rearrangement joins TRBV30 to TRBJ2-5, with TRBD2 matching 8 bases. The V and J ends lost 5 bases and 4 bases, in that order; junction bases with no gene match: 3. The germline CDR1 and CDR2 sequences are GTSNPN and SVGIG (reference sequence). This CDR3 spans 12 amino acids. This chain's CDR3 is CAWAGGGETQYF. The CDR3 DNA sequence: TGTGCCTGGGCCGGGGGGGGAGAGACCCAGTACTTC.

The rearrangement joins TRBV5-1 to TRBJ2-2, with 9 nucleotides matching TRBD1. J gave up 6 bases and V 0 bases, and 3 bases lay outside the gene matches. CDR1 is SGHRS, CDR2 YFSETQ, per germline. The CDR3 runs 15 residues. The CDR3: CASSLGGQGSGELFF. For the CDR3, the DNA is TGCGCCAGCAGCTTGGGGGGACAGGGTTCCGGGGAGCTGTTTTTT.

The rearrangement uses TRBV3-1 (or the pseudogene TRBV3-2) and TRBJ2-7, with D possibly being TRBD1 (5 bases). The germline CDR1 and CDR2 sequences are LGHDT and YNNKEL (reference sequence). The CDR3 extends over 15 amino acids. Trimming left V 0 bases short and J 2 bases short, with 11 bases between. CDR3 region: CASSQEGELAYEQYF. The CDR3 DNA reads as TGTGCCAGCAGCCAAGAAGGGGAACTGGCCTACGAGCAGTACTTC.

The chain carries TRBV19 and TRBJ1-1; D is undetermined. CDR1 and CDR2 from the germline V gene are LNHDA and SQIVND (reference sequence). Trimming stripped 7 bases from V and 5 bases from J, with 17 bases between. The CDR3 runs to 14 residues. The CDR3 region is CASTKGVRRTEAFF. CDR3 bases: TGTGCCAGTACCAAGGGAGTCAGGCGTACTGAAGCTTTCTTT.

The chain joins TRBV5-1 to TRBJ1-2; the match to TRBD1 covers 8 bases. V was clipped by 0 bases and J by 8 bases; unmatched bases: 6. There are 14 residues in the CDR3. Germline lookup yields CDR1 SGHRS and CDR2 YFSETQ. In nucleotides, the CDR3 is TGCGCCAGCAGCTTGGGGCAGGGGGCAGGAGGCTACACCTTC. Translating gives CASSLGQGAGGYTF.

The chain joins TRBV7-3 to TRBJ2-3; no definite D call. The V end was cut by 5 bases, the J end by 5 bases, with 11 bases between. This CDR3 is built from 13 residues. Germline values: CDR1 SGHTA, CDR2 FQGTGA. CDR3 sequence (DNA): TGTGCCAGCAGCCCCTCCCACGGAGATACGCAGTATTTT. As protein: CASSPSHGDTQYF.

The chain links TRBV28 to TRBJ2-2, with D perhaps TRBD1 (5 bases). Germline assignment: CDR1 MDHEN and CDR2 SYDVKM. V lost 7 bases and J 0 bases, leaving 6 bases between the germline ends. This CDR3 contains 13 residues. The DNA of the CDR3 is TGTGCCAGCATACAGGCGAACACCGGGGAGCTGTTTTTT. Translating gives CASIQANTGELFF.

The rearrangement joins TRBV5-1 to TRBJ1-6; D possibly corresponds to TRBD1 (5 bases). V was trimmed by 0 bases and J by 6 bases, leaving 10 bases between them. Germline CDR1 SGHRS, CDR2 YFSETQ. The CDR3 spans 15 residues. CDR3 DNA: TGCGCCAGCAGCTTGGAACCCGGGGGTAATTCACCCCTCCACTTT. It yields the protein CASSLEPGGNSPLHF.

This chain joins TRBV19 and TRBJ2-7, with 10 bases that match TRBD2. CDR1 is LNHDA, CDR2 SQIVND, per germline (reference sequence). The V gene end was trimmed by 4 bases and the J gene end by 3 bases; junction bases not matched to a gene: 12. The CDR3 spans 17 residues. The CDR3 DNA sequence: TGTGCCAGTAGTAGGGGGGTAGGACTAGCGGAGCTCTACGAGCAGTACTTC. It encodes CASSRGVGLAELYEQYF.

The rearrangement joins TRBV7-9 to TRBJ2-3; TRBD1 matches at 7 bases. The CDR3 sequence is 15 residues long. In germline, CDR1 is SEHNR, CDR2 FQNEAQ (reference sequence). V lost 5 bases, J lost 2 bases, and 7 bases stayed unmatched. CDR3 protein: CASSPTGDFTDTQYF. Written as DNA, the CDR3 is TGTGCCAGCAGCCCTACAGGGGATTTCACAGATACGCAGTATTTT. The full variable domain, its missing parts supplied by reference TRBV7-9 and TRBJ2-3, is DTGVSQNPRHKITKRGQNVTFRCDPISEHNRLYWYRQTLGQGPEFLTYFQNEAQLEKSRLLSDRFSAERPKGSFSTLEIQRTEQGDSAMYLCASSPTGDFTDTQYFGPGTRLTVL.

This sequence joins TRBV30 and TRBJ1-2, with 9 nucleotides matching TRBD1. The germline V gene has CDR1 GTSNPN and CDR2 SVGIG (reference sequence). The CDR3 extends over 11 amino acids. V gave up 5 bases and J gave up 6 bases; unmatched junction bases: 1. The chain's CDR3 is CAWGTGHGYTF. In nucleotides, the CDR3 is TGTGCCTGGGGGACAGGGCATGGCTACACCTTC. Full variable domain (remainder filled in from reference TRBV30 and TRBJ1-2): SQTIHQWPATLVQPVGSPLSLECTVEGTSNPNLYWYRQAAGRGLQLLFYSVGIGQISSEVPQNLSASRPQDRQFILSSKKLLLSDSGFYLCAWGTGHGYTFGSGTRLTVV.